This TCR beta chain stems from a study of blood T cell repertoires in COVID-19. The wider study: Samples taken during acute and convalescent COVID-19 were collected in the United States, Italy and Spain. T cells, B-cell-depleted T cells, or PBMCs provided the cDNA or gDNA that served as material.

Source study methods: Quantification of nucleated cells was approximated via reference gene primer amplification. The protocol was immunoSEQ multiplex PCR, while the TCRdb copy is restricted to in-frame clones and leaves out a portion. The V and J calls and clone size come from that table; D and trimming were worked out from the DNA. Among around 46,000 clones listed, around nine tenths were seen once. Germline V lookup: CDR1 MNHEY, CDR2 SVGAGI. V was cut by 4 bases and J by 7 bases, with 14 bases left in between. This CDR3 contains 14 residues. This sequence joins TRBV6-5 and TRBJ1-5, with a weak D call TRBD1 (6 bases). The sample comprised peripheral blood. The TCR originated in a man between 60 and 75 years old with active or convalescent COVID-19. The CDR3 DNA reads TGTGCCAGCAGTTTAACAGGGTCGAGGCAGCCCCAGCATTTT. Translating gives CASSLTGSRQPQHF.